This TCR beta chain was captured in a study of blood T cell repertoires in COVID-19. Profiling relied on immunoSEQ multiplex PCR, and the TCRdb table lists in-frame clones only, not all of them. Here the sample spans around 160,000 clones, 80% to 90% being singletons. The sample holds one count of this clone. Germline trimming cut 0 bases from V and 4 bases from J; bases unmatched to any gene: 2. CDR1 and CDR2 from the germline V gene are SGHRS and YFSETQ. CDR3 length: 15 amino acids. The sequence derives from a man aged 60 to 75 with acute or convalescent COVID-19. The chain is built from TRBV5-1 and TRBJ2-3, with TRBD1 identical over 10 bases. Material for sequencing was peripheral blood. The CDR3 reads CASSLAGQGSDTQYF. Here the CDR3 DNA reads TGCGCCAGCAGCTTGGCGGGACAGGGGTCAGATACGCAGTATTTT.